This T cell receptor (beta chain) is from a study of cytomegalovirus exposure and HLA in healthy donors. This PCR relied on a set of 60 Vbeta primers and 13 Jbeta primers. Measured with immunoSEQ multiplex PCR; TCRdb has only the in-frame clones, and not every one. The sample lists under 150,000 clones, 80% seen once, with 6.8% in the top ten. In the case of this clone: What it binds is unknown.

Germline V gene sequence: CDR1 MNHEY, CDR2 SMNVEV (reference sequence). With V trimmed by 6 bases and J by 3 bases, 3 bases remained unmatched. The CDR3 length is 13 residues. Study outcomes and limitations: CMV antigen specificity was confirmed in vitro for a few CMV-associated chains.

The sequence derives from a man aged 35 to 55 in good health and CMV-seropositive. Sequenced sample: PBMCs. The rearrangement joins TRBV27 to TRBJ1-1, with 8 bases fitting TRBD1. The CDR3 sequence is CASRLQGDTEAFF. CDR3 sequence (DNA): TGTGCCAGCAGATTACAGGGGGACACTGAAGCTTTCTTT.